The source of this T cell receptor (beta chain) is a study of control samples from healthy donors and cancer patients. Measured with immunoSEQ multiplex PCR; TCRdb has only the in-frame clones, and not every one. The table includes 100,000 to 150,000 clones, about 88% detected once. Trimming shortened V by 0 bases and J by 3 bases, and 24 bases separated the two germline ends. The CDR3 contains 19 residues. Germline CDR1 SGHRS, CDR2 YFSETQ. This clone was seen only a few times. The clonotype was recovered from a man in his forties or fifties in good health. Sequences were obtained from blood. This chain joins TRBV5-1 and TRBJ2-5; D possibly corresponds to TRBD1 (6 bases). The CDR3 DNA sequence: TGCGCCAGCAGCTTGGTATCGTGGCGGACCGTCGCAGGGGAAGAGACCCAGTACTTC. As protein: CASSLVSWRTVAGEETQYF.